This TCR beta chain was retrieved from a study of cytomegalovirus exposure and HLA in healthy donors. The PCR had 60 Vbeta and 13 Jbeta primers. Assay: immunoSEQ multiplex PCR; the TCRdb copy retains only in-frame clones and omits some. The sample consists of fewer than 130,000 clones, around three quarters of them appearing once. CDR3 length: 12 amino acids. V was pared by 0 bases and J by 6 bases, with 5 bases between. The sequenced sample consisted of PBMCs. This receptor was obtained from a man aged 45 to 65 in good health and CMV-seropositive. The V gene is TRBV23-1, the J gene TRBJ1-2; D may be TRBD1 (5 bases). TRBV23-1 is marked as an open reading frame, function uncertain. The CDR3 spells CASSQSGDGYTF. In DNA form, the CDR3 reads TGCGCCAGCAGTCAATCAGGGGATGGCTACACCTTC.